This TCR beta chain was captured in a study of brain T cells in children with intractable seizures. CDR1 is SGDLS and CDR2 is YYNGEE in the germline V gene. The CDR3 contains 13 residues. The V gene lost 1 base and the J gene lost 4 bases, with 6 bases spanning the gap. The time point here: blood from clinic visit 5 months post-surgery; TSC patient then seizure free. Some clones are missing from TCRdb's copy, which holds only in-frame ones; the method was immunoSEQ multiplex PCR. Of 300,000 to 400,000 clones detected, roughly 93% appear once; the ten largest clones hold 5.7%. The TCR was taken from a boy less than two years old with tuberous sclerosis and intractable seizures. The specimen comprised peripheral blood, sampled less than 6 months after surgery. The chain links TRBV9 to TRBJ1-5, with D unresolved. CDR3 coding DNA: TGTGCCAGCAGCGTACTCTATAATCAGCCCCAGCATTTT. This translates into CASSVLYNQPQHF.